This T cell receptor (beta chain) derives from a study of blood T cell repertoires in COVID-19. Study summary: Collection of acute and convalescent COVID-19 samples took place in the United States, Italy and Spain.

CDR1 is SGHRS and CDR2 is YFSETQ in the germline V gene. After removal of 7 bases from V and 4 bases from J, the junction contained 13 bases not matched to a gene. CDR3 length: 16 residues. Only in-frame clones appear in the TCRdb table, and some are missing; sequencing was by immunoSEQ multiplex PCR. The data contain some 120,000 clones, around 90% of them singletons. Sequences were obtained from peripheral blood. The chain recombines TRBV5-1 with TRBJ2-3, with 9 nucleotides matching TRBD1. This TCR came from a human donor in a cohort sampled during active COVID-19. CDR3 residues: CASGTGRLIRSDTQYF. DNA of the CDR3: TGCGCCAGCGGGACAGGGAGACTTATCAGGTCAGATACGCAGTATTTT.